This is a list of T cell receptor beta chains from one sample in a study of identical twins. TCRdb itself ran the 5' RACE reads through MiXCR, one entry per CDR3 protein. The sample lists about 300,000 distinct CDR3 sequences; about 12% were seen once. The sample was also linked to a second study, of yellow fever vaccine responses in identical twins.

Source material: CD8+ T cells sorted from blood. The receptors stem from a woman between 18 and 30 years old in good health. The CDR3 runs from the conserved cysteine through the conserved F or W. Fields, in order: clone size, J gene, D gene, V gene, CDR3 DNA, CDR3 protein. D genes are given only for firm matches. Expanded clones get a size class; other rows say once, few or many, or leave the size out.

clone size: many; J gene: TRBJ2-1; D gene: TRBD2; V gene: TRBV5-1; CDR3 DNA: TGCGCCAGCAGAACTAGCGGGAGTTACAATGAGCAGTTCTTC; CDR3 protein: CASRTSGSYNEQFF
clone size: .; J gene: TRBJ2-3; D gene: TRBD2; V gene: TRBV7-8; CDR3 DNA: TGTGCCAGCAGCTCAAGACTAGCGGGGAGCACAGATACGCAGTATTTT; CDR3 protein: CASSSRLAGSTDTQYF
clone size: few; J gene: TRBJ2-1; D gene: TRBD2; V gene: TRBV28; CDR3 DNA: TGTGCCAGCACCCTGACTAGCGGGACGTACTACAATGAGCAGTTCTTC; CDR3 protein: CASTLTSGTYYNEQFF
clone size: few; J gene: TRBJ2-7; D gene: .; V gene: TRBV15; CDR3 DNA: TGTGCCACCAGCAGAGAGGGGACTCCCGCTCGGGAGCAGTACTTC; CDR3 protein: CATSREGTPAREQYF
clone size: .; J gene: TRBJ2-7; D gene: .; V gene: TRBV25-1; CDR3 DNA: TGTGCCAGCAGTGATTCTGGCATTTCCTACGAGCAGTACTTC; CDR3 protein: CASSDSGISYEQYF
clone size: many; J gene: TRBJ2-1; D gene: .; V gene: TRBV4-2; CDR3 DNA: TGTGCCAGCAGCCAAAACCCGGGAACTAACAATGAGCAGTTCTTC; CDR3 protein: CASSQNPGTNNEQFF
clone size: few; J gene: TRBJ2-1; D gene: .; V gene: TRBV7-3; CDR3 DNA: TGTGCCAGCAGCTCCGGGGCCCAAATGGATGAGCAGTTCTTC; CDR3 protein: CASSSGAQMDEQFF
clone size: .; J gene: TRBJ2-5; D gene: .; V gene: TRBV7-9; CDR3 DNA: TGTGCCAGCAGCCCTTCGTCTCGAGATACGGAGACCCAGTACTTC; CDR3 protein: CASSPSSRDTETQYF
clone size: .; J gene: TRBJ2-2; D gene: .; V gene: TRBV24-1; CDR3 DNA: TGTGCCACCAGTGATTTACCTTCAGGGCCTTCCGGGGAGCTGTTTTTT; CDR3 protein: CATSDLPSGPSGELFF
clone size: few; J gene: TRBJ1-1; D gene: .; V gene: TRBV20-1; CDR3 DNA: TGCAGTGCTAGCTCAGACGGCCTGGCGAACACTGAAGCTTTCTTT; CDR3 protein: CSASSDGLANTEAFF
clone size: few; J gene: TRBJ2-5; D gene: .; V gene: TRBV11-2; CDR3 DNA: TGTGCCAGCAGCCATACAGGTGACCAAGAGACCCAGTACTTC; CDR3 protein: CASSHTGDQETQYF
clone size: .; J gene: TRBJ2-3; D gene: TRBD2; V gene: TRBV6-2/TRBV6-3; CDR3 DNA: TGTGCCAGCAGTCAAAGACTAGCGGGAGGGCCAGATACGCAGTATTTT; CDR3 protein: CASSQRLAGGPDTQYF
clone size: .; J gene: TRBJ2-7; D gene: .; V gene: TRBV28; CDR3 DNA: TGTGCCAGCAGTTACGCTAGAGGGGGCTACGAGCAGTACTTC; CDR3 protein: CASSYARGGYEQYF
clone size: .; J gene: TRBJ2-1; D gene: .; V gene: TRBV5-1; CDR3 DNA: TGCGCCAGCAGCCGAAAACTCGTCCTAATCAATGAGCAGTTCTTC; CDR3 protein: CASSRKLVLINEQFF
clone size: .; J gene: TRBJ2-5; D gene: TRBD1; V gene: TRBV24-1; CDR3 DNA: TGTGCCACCAGTTCTTGGACAGGGGACGGCCAAGAGACCCAGTACTTC; CDR3 protein: CATSSWTGDGQETQYF
clone size: many; J gene: TRBJ2-1; D gene: .; V gene: TRBV29-1; CDR3 DNA: TGCAGCGTTGTAATCCATGGGGGGGCTCTCTACAATGAGCAGTTCTTC; CDR3 protein: CSVVIHGGALYNEQFF
clone size: many; J gene: TRBJ1-6; D gene: TRBD1; V gene: TRBV12-3/TRBV12-4; CDR3 DNA: TGTGCCAGCAGTTCGCCGGGACAGGGACCTCTATCCCTCCACTTT; CDR3 protein: CASSSPGQGPLSLHF
clone size: .; J gene: TRBJ2-1; D gene: TRBD1; V gene: TRBV12-3/TRBV12-4; CDR3 DNA: TGTGCCAGCAGCTCTCCGGGACAGGGGTTTTATGAGCAGTTCTTC; CDR3 protein: CASSSPGQGFYEQFF
clone size: .; J gene: TRBJ1-5; D gene: .; V gene: TRBV12-3/TRBV12-4; CDR3 DNA: TGTGCCAGCAGTTTGGGGAATAGCAATCAGCCCCAGCATTTT; CDR3 protein: CASSLGNSNQPQHF
clone size: .; J gene: TRBJ2-1; D gene: .; V gene: TRBV24-1; CDR3 DNA: TGTGCCACCAGTGAATCCGCGGGGGAGCAGTTCTTC; CDR3 protein: CATSESAGEQFF
clone size: few; J gene: TRBJ2-2; D gene: TRBD1; V gene: TRBV11-3; CDR3 DNA: TGTGCCAGCAGCCCCGATAGGGGGACAGGGGGCACCGGGGAGCTGTTTTTT; CDR3 protein: CASSPDRGTGGTGELFF
clone size: few; J gene: TRBJ2-7; D gene: TRBD2; V gene: TRBV14; CDR3 DNA: TGTGCCAGCAGCCCCAGGGCTAGCGGGAGGCCGTCTAGCTCCTACGAGCAGTACTTC; CDR3 protein: CASSPRASGRPSSSYEQYF
clone size: many; J gene: TRBJ2-5; D gene: TRBD2; V gene: TRBV4-1; CDR3 DNA: TGCGCCAGCAGCCAACACTGGGGGGGAGAGACCCAGTACTTC; CDR3 protein: CASSQHWGGETQYF
clone size: few; J gene: TRBJ2-5; D gene: TRBD1; V gene: TRBV5-1; CDR3 DNA: TGCGCCAGCAGCTTGAGTTATCCCGGACAGGGGGCGACCCAGTACTTC; CDR3 protein: CASSLSYPGQGATQYF
clone size: few; J gene: TRBJ1-2; D gene: .; V gene: TRBV14; CDR3 DNA: TGTGCCAGCAGCCAAGCAGGGAACTATGGCTACACCTTC; CDR3 protein: CASSQAGNYGYTF
clone size: few; J gene: TRBJ2-3; D gene: TRBD2; V gene: TRBV12-3/TRBV12-4; CDR3 DNA: TGTGCCAGCAGTACCGGGACTAGCGGGGGCCCAGATACGCAGTATTTT; CDR3 protein: CASSTGTSGGPDTQYF
clone size: few; J gene: TRBJ1-2; D gene: .; V gene: TRBV7-9; CDR3 DNA: TGTGCCAGCAGCTTAAACCCCAGCTATGGCTACACCTTC; CDR3 protein: CASSLNPSYGYTF
clone size: .; J gene: TRBJ1-1; D gene: .; V gene: TRBV28; CDR3 DNA: TGTGCCAGCAGTTTCCGGGGGGGCCCCTACACTGAAGCTTTCTTT; CDR3 protein: CASSFRGGPYTEAFF
clone size: few; J gene: TRBJ2-7; D gene: TRBD2; V gene: TRBV2; CDR3 DNA: TGTGCCAGCTACGCGGGGGAAGAGCAGTACTTC; CDR3 protein: CASYAGEEQYF
clone size: many; J gene: TRBJ2-7; D gene: TRBD2; V gene: TRBV7-8; CDR3 DNA: TGTGCCAGCAGATACAGAAGCGGGAGGGCGTTTGACGAGCAGTACTTC; CDR3 protein: CASRYRSGRAFDEQYF
clone size: .; J gene: TRBJ2-2; D gene: .; V gene: TRBV2; CDR3 DNA: TGTGCCAGCACTTGGGACACCACAACATCGTTGTCCGGGGAGCTGTTTTTT; CDR3 protein: CASTWDTTTSLSGELFF
clone size: .; J gene: TRBJ2-7; D gene: TRBD1; V gene: TRBV27; CDR3 DNA: TGTGCCAGCAGTTTATCAGGGGGCATATACGAGCAGTACTTC; CDR3 protein: CASSLSGGIYEQYF
clone size: few; J gene: TRBJ2-5; D gene: TRBD2; V gene: TRBV7-9; CDR3 DNA: TGTGCCAGCGCCCTGGAGGCGGGAGGCAGAGAGACCCAGTACTTC; CDR3 protein: CASALEAGGRETQYF
clone size: few; J gene: TRBJ2-1; D gene: TRBD2; V gene: TRBV13; CDR3 DNA: TGTGCCAGCTCGGCTAGCGGGAGGTCTGAGCAGTTCTTC; CDR3 protein: CASSASGRSEQFF
clone size: .; J gene: TRBJ2-1; D gene: .; V gene: TRBV12-3/TRBV12-4; CDR3 DNA: TGTGCCAGCAGTTTTGTCCTCAATGAGCAGTTCTTC; CDR3 protein: CASSFVLNEQFF
clone size: few; J gene: TRBJ2-5; D gene: .; V gene: TRBV20-1; CDR3 DNA: TGCAGTGTCCCGGACACCGTTCAAGAGACCCAGTACTTC; CDR3 protein: CSVPDTVQETQYF
clone size: .; J gene: TRBJ2-1; D gene: .; V gene: TRBV6-1; CDR3 DNA: TGTGCCAGCAAGGAGGGCCTATACAATGAGCAGTTCTTC; CDR3 protein: CASKEGLYNEQFF
clone size: few; J gene: TRBJ2-3; D gene: TRBD2; V gene: TRBV28; CDR3 DNA: TGTGCCAGCAGTTTAGGACTAGCGAGAGACGCAGATACGCAGTATTTT; CDR3 protein: CASSLGLARDADTQYF
clone size: few; J gene: TRBJ1-3; D gene: .; V gene: TRBV12-3/TRBV12-4; CDR3 DNA: TGTGCCAGCAGTGCCCCGGAAGGGCCCTCTGGAAACACCATATATTTT; CDR3 protein: CASSAPEGPSGNTIYF
clone size: .; J gene: TRBJ2-1; D gene: .; V gene: TRBV6-1; CDR3 DNA: TGTGCCAGCAGTGACAGGGGTGGGGGTGAGCAGTTCTTC; CDR3 protein: CASSDRGGGEQFF
clone size: .; J gene: TRBJ2-1; D gene: TRBD2; V gene: TRBV10-3; CDR3 DNA: TGTGCCATCAGTTGGGGACTAGCGGGAGGGACCGCCCGAGCCAATGAGCAGTTCTTC; CDR3 protein: CAISWGLAGGTARANEQFF
clone size: few; J gene: TRBJ2-7; D gene: TRBD1; V gene: TRBV29-1; CDR3 DNA: TGCAGCGTTGGGGGACAGAGCTCCTACGAGCAGTACTTC; CDR3 protein: CSVGGQSSYEQYF
clone size: .; J gene: TRBJ2-2; D gene: .; V gene: TRBV20-1; CDR3 DNA: TGCAGTGCTAGTGGGTGGGGACGGAACACCGGGGAGCTGTTTTTT; CDR3 protein: CSASGWGRNTGELFF
clone size: .; J gene: TRBJ1-5; D gene: TRBD1; V gene: TRBV2; CDR3 DNA: TGTGCCAGCAGTGAAACAGGGGCCAGGAATCAGCCCCAGCATTTT; CDR3 protein: CASSETGARNQPQHF
clone size: many; J gene: TRBJ2-7; D gene: .; V gene: TRBV7-8; CDR3 DNA: TGCGCCAGCAGCCTCGGCGGGCCGTACGAGCAGTACTTC; CDR3 protein: CASSLGGPYEQYF
clone size: .; J gene: TRBJ2-7; D gene: .; V gene: TRBV12-5; CDR3 DNA: TGTGCTAGTGGCCCCGCTCGGGCAACATGGACCTACGAGCAGTACTTC; CDR3 protein: CASGPARATWTYEQYF
clone size: few; J gene: TRBJ2-7; D gene: TRBD2; V gene: TRBV27; CDR3 DNA: TGTGCCAGCAGCCTACTAGCGGGATTGGGGGAGCAGTACTTC; CDR3 protein: CASSLLAGLGEQYF
clone size: .; J gene: TRBJ1-1; D gene: .; V gene: TRBV4-1; CDR3 DNA: TGCGCCAGCAGCCCTGATACAGCTTTAGCTTTCTTT; CDR3 protein: CASSPDTALAFF
clone size: .; J gene: TRBJ2-5; D gene: .; V gene: TRBV2; CDR3 DNA: TGTGCCAGCCCCGAAGGTAGTCGGGAGACCCAGTACTTC; CDR3 protein: CASPEGSRETQYF
clone size: few; J gene: TRBJ2-6; D gene: .; V gene: TRBV24-1; CDR3 DNA: TGTGCCACCAGTGAAACGTCCCCAGGGGCTGGGGCCAACGTCCTGACTTTC; CDR3 protein: CATSETSPGAGANVLTF
clone size: few; J gene: TRBJ2-7; D gene: TRBD2; V gene: TRBV3-1; CDR3 DNA: TGTGCCAGCAGCCAAGATGGGGGGGACTACGAGCAGTACTTC; CDR3 protein: CASSQDGGDYEQYF
clone size: .; J gene: TRBJ2-1; D gene: TRBD2; V gene: TRBV13; CDR3 DNA: TGTGCCAGCAGCCGCCAACTCAATAGCGGGGGTTACAATGAGCAGTTCTTC; CDR3 protein: CASSRQLNSGGYNEQFF
clone size: .; J gene: TRBJ2-1; D gene: .; V gene: TRBV7-8; CDR3 DNA: TGTGCCAGCAGCTTAGGGGGCGGGGAGAATGAGCAGTTCTTC; CDR3 protein: CASSLGGGENEQFF
clone size: many; J gene: TRBJ2-1; D gene: TRBD2; V gene: TRBV29-1; CDR3 DNA: TGCAGCGCCGGCGGCGGGAGCACCTACAATGAGCAGTTCTTC; CDR3 protein: CSAGGGSTYNEQFF
clone size: .; J gene: TRBJ2-7; D gene: TRBD2; V gene: TRBV29-1; CDR3 DNA: TGCAGCGTTGAAGCAGGCCGAGGACTAGTCGACGAGCAGTACTTC; CDR3 protein: CSVEAGRGLVDEQYF
clone size: many; J gene: TRBJ2-7; D gene: .; V gene: TRBV12-3/TRBV12-4; CDR3 DNA: TGTGCCAGCAGTTTAGCGGACGGGTCCTACGAGCAGTACTTC; CDR3 protein: CASSLADGSYEQYF
clone size: few; J gene: TRBJ2-1; D gene: TRBD1; V gene: TRBV20-1; CDR3 DNA: TGCAGTGCTAGAGGACAGGGAAACAATGAGCAGTTCTTC; CDR3 protein: CSARGQGNNEQFF
clone size: .; J gene: TRBJ2-3; D gene: TRBD2; V gene: TRBV27; CDR3 DNA: TGTGCCAGCAGTCCAGCGGGAGGGCCTGCAGATACGCAGTATTTT; CDR3 protein: CASSPAGGPADTQYF